This T cell receptor beta chain was sequenced during a study of OX40 agonist ivuxolimab in advanced cancers. Findings of the study overall: Expanded clones belonging to CD8+ T cells outnumbered, on average, those of CD4+.

TCRdb keeps only in-frame clones here, not all; method: immunoSEQ multiplex PCR. This sample has about 28,000 clones, with roughly 80% found just once. This clone was counted a single time. The target antigen is unknown. This CDR3 comprises 15 residues. From germline, CDR1 is SGDLS and CDR2 YYNGEE. Trimming cost V 2 bases and J 7 bases, with 18 bases left between them. The source is an adult with an advanced solid tumor such as melanoma, head and neck, liver or kidney cancer. This material consisted of CD4+ or CD8+ T cells sorted from blood, taken in a trial of the OX40 agonist ivuxolimab. The J gene is TRBJ1-1, the V gene TRBV9; possible D gene TRBD1, 5 bases. In DNA, the CDR3 is TGTGCCAGCAGCGTGGACGGGATAGGGGTGTATGAAGCTTTCTTT. Translating gives CASSVDGIGVYEAFF.